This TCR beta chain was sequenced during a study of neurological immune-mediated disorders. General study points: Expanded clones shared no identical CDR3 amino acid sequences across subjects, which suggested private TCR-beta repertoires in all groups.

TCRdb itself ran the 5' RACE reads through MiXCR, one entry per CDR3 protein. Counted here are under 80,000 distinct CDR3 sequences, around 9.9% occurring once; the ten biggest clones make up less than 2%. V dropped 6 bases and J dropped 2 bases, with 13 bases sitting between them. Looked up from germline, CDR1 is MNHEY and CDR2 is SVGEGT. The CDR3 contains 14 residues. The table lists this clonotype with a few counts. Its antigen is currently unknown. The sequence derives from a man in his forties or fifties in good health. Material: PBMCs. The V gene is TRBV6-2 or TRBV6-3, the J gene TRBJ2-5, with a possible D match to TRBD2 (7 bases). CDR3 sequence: CASSHREGQETQYF. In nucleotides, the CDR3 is TGTGCCAGCAGCCACAGGGAGGGACAAGAGACCCAGTACTTC.